The T cell receptor (beta chain) described here comes from a study of T cells in Graves' hyperthyroidism and ophthalmopathy. RNA transcripts gave rise to amplified TCR beta CDR3 regions. The HTBI primer set was used in a first-round RT-PCR of the TCR CDR3. Using its own MiXCR run on the multiplex PCR reads, TCRdb lists one record per CDR3 protein. This table holds hundreds of thousands of distinct CDR3 sequences, less than 45% found once. The CDR3 is 13 residues long. Germline CDR1 and CDR2: SGHRS and YFSETQ. Trimming stripped 5 bases from V and 6 bases from J, with 15 bases between. Uncontrolled infection, other autoimmune disease, pregnancy and lactation each barred patients from inclusion. Each diagnosis drew on symptoms, thyroxine, TRAb, thyroid ultrasound and orbital computed tomography findings.

The sequence was obtained from an adult man with Graves' disease, either hyperthyroidism or ophthalmopathy (not recorded which). This rearrangement joins TRBV5-1 to TRBJ2-7; D possibly corresponds to TRBD1 (5 bases). The sequenced material came from peripheral blood or thyroid tissue (not recorded which). The chain's CDR3 is CASRVGASFEQYF. The CDR3 DNA sequence: TGCGCCAGCAGGGTTGGGGCTAGTTTCGAGCAGTACTTC.